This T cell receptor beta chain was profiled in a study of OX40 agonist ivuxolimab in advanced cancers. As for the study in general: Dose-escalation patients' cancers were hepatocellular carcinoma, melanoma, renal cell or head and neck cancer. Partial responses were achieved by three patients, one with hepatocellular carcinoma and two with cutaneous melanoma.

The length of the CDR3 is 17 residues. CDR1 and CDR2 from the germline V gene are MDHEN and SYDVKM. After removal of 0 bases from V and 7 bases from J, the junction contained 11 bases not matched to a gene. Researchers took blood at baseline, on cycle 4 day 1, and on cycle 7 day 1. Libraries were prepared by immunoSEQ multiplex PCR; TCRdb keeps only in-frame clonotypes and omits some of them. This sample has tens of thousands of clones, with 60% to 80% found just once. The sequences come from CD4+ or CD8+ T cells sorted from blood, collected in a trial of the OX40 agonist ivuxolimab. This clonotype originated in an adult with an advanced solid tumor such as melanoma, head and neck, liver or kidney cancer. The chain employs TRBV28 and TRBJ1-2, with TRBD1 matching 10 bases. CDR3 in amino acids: CASSLWDRGEVKGGYTF. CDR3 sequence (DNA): TGTGCCAGCAGTTTATGGGACAGGGGGGAAGTCAAGGGTGGCTACACCTTC.